This T cell receptor beta chain comes out of a study of spatial heterogeneity in lung cancer. Study context: Sequences of the beta chain were consistently detected in greater numbers than alpha-chain sequences.

Study-wide points: Circulating ubiquitous expanded tumor TCRs were observed more frequently at resection than at follow-up.

This clonotype was counted at least ten times. Its antigen remains unknown. The time point is: sample taken at primary tumor resection. Tumor, nontumor lung or frozen PBMC supplied whole RNA that was sequenced unsorted. The donors, 72 patients with untreated early-stage non-small cell lung cancer, provided the samples. Germline V CDR1 and CDR2: DFQATT, SNEGSKA (reference sequence). The CDR3 is made up of 11 amino acids. Deletions cut 6 bases from V and 8 bases from J, with 11 bases between. On each TCR cDNA molecule, a unique molecular identifier was present. TCRdb independently ran MiXCR on the 5' RACE reads; one entry per CDR3 protein. The data hold 40,000 to 45,000 distinct CDR3 sequences, with about 6.7% observed a single time.

Sequenced material: PBMCs, taken at surgery. The origin of this receptor is a female donor with early-stage non-small cell lung cancer. V gene TRBV20-1 combines with J gene TRBJ2-1; D is unclear. The CDR3 coding sequence is TGCAGTGCAACCTCGTTCTATGAGCAGTTCTTC. As protein: CSATSFYEQFF.